Shown below are 32 T cell receptor beta chains from a single sample sequenced in a study of identical twins. One entry per CDR3 protein, called by TCRdb with MiXCR from the 5' RACE reads. Of about 520,000 distinct CDR3 sequences listed, less than 25% were seen once; the top ten hold around 0.9%. The data were also submitted as part of a second study, on T cells expressing NK-cell markers.

Sequencing used CD4+ T cells sorted from blood. The source is a woman aged 18-29 years in good health.

This clonotype has ten or more counts. The V and J genes are TRBV5-5 and TRBJ1-1; D unresolved. Germline V CDR1 and CDR2: SGHKS, YYEKEE (reference sequence). Trimming left V 2 bases short and J 0 bases short, with 11 bases between. CDR3 size: 15 residues. CDR3 residues: CASSLEVGMNTEAFF. The CDR3 bases are TGTGCCAGCAGCTTAGAAGTCGGGATGAACACTGAAGCTTTCTTT.

This clonotype has a handful of counts. This rearrangement joins TRBV10-3 to TRBJ2-1; no firm D call. The ends were cut back, 0 bases at V and 10 bases at J, with 10 bases in the middle. Germline CDR1 ENHRY, CDR2 SYGVKD. This CDR3 has 13 residues. CDR3 nucleotide sequence: TGTGCCATCAGTGAGTCGATCAACCTCGAGCAGTTCTTC. Protein sequence: CAISESINLEQFF.

This clonotype appeared a few times. The J gene is TRBJ1-4, the V gene TRBV12-3 or TRBV12-4; no clear D. This CDR3 has 13 residues. Trimming took off 6 bases at V and 7 bases at J, with 12 bases between the two ends. In DNA form, the CDR3 reads TGTGCCAGCAGCCGCAACATGGGTGAAAAACTGTTTTTT. This encodes CASSRNMGEKLFF.

CDR3 coding DNA: TGTGCCAGCAGCTTATCGAGGGGTCAAGGCTACACCTTC. This sequence encodes CASSLSRGQGYTF. This chain joins TRBV7-2 and TRBJ1-2, with TRBD1 as a possible D gene (5 bases). CDR1 SGHTA and CDR2 FQGNSA come from the germline V gene. Trimming pared 2 bases from V and 8 bases from J, leaving 12 bases between. The length of the CDR3 is 13 residues.

The rearrangement links TRBV20-1 to TRBJ1-5, with D possibly matching TRBD1 (5 bases). This CDR3 is 14 amino acids long. V lost 3 bases, J lost 2 bases, and 11 bases lay in between. CDR1 and CDR2 from the germline V gene are DFQATT and SNEGSKA (reference sequence). The CDR3: CSASPPGRNQPQHF. DNA of the CDR3: TGCAGTGCTAGCCCGCCAGGGCGCAATCAGCCCCAGCATTTT.

This chain links TRBV10-3 with TRBJ1-5, with D possibly TRBD1 on 6 matching bases. In germline, CDR1 is ENHRY, CDR2 SYGVKD. The ends were cut back, 6 bases at V and 8 bases at J, with 14 bases in the middle. The CDR3 is 13 amino acids. DNA of the CDR3: TGTGCCATCAGGCCCGGGGGCGAGGAGCCCCAGCATTTT. Amino acids: CAIRPGGEEPQHF.

This chain links TRBV7-9 with TRBJ2-1; perhaps TRBD1 as D (6 bases). The V gene's germline CDR1 is SEHNR and CDR2 FQNEAQ (reference sequence). Trimming left V 3 bases short and J 3 bases short, with 15 bases between. This CDR3 is 16 amino acids long. CDR3 region: CASSFETGGYYNEQFF. The CDR3, as DNA: TGTGCCAGCAGCTTTGAGACAGGTGGATACTACAATGAGCAGTTCTTC.

The chain uses TRBV29-1 and TRBJ1-1, with 8 bases identical to TRBD1. CDR3 length equals 12 residues. Germline V gene lookup returns CDR1 SQVTM and CDR2 ANQGSEA. The junction had 6 bases not matched to a gene; V was cut back by 7 bases and J by 5 bases. The CDR3 coding sequence is TGCAGCGGCGGACAGGGAGGGACTGAAGCTTTCTTT. It yields the protein CSGGQGGTEAFF. The full variable domain, rest sourced from reference TRBV29-1 and TRBJ1-1, is SAVISQKPSRDICQRGTSLTIQCQVDSQVTMMFWYRQQPGQSLTLIATANQGSEATYESGFVIDKFPISRPNLTFSTLTVSNMSPEDSSIYLCSGGQGGTEAFFGQGTRLTVV.

The chain links TRBV10-3 to TRBJ2-3; D is ambiguous. Trimming left V 6 bases short and J 5 bases short, with 9 bases between. The CDR3 extends over 12 amino acids. CDR1 is ENHRY, CDR2 SYGVKD, per germline. CDR3 protein: CAISATEDTQYF. The CDR3 DNA follows: TGTGCCATCAGCGCGACGGAAGATACGCAGTATTTT.

A few counts support this clonotype. The chain recombines TRBV20-1 with TRBJ2-3; TRBD2 matches 12 bases. V was clipped by 2 bases and J by 1 base; unmatched bases: 1. The CDR3 is made up of 15 amino acids. Per the germline V gene, CDR1 is DFQATT and CDR2 is SNEGSKA (reference sequence). CDR3 nucleotide sequence: TGCAGTGCTAGACGGACTAGCGGGGGCACAGATACGCAGTATTTT. It translates to CSARRTSGGTDTQYF.

This clonotype came up a few times. The chain has TRBV10-2 and TRBJ1-1, with 7 bases matching TRBD1. Germline V gene sequence: CDR1 WSHSY, CDR2 SAAADI. V lost 5 bases to trimming and J lost 7 bases; unmatched junction nucleotides: 7. The CDR3 is 13 amino acids. The CDR3, as DNA: TGCGCCAGCAGTAAAGGGGGCAGGGGTGAAGCTTTCTTT. It codes for CASSKGGRGEAFF.

J is TRBJ1-2 and V is TRBV20-1; D gene unclear. The CDR3 is made up of 13 amino acids. V dropped 1 base and J dropped 0 bases, with 6 bases sitting between them. Germline assignment: CDR1 DFQATT and CDR2 SNEGSKA (reference sequence). For the CDR3, the DNA is TGCAGTGCTAGAGTCATCCCTAACTATGGCTACACCTTC. It encodes CSARVIPNYGYTF.

This clonotype occurred a few times. The chain is built from TRBV6-1 and TRBJ2-6, with D unresolved. CDR3 size: 15 residues. CDR1 is MNHNS and CDR2 is SASEGT in the germline V gene. The V gene lost 6 bases and the J gene lost 0 bases, with 9 bases spanning the gap. This CDR3 reads CASSPVTSGANVLTF. DNA of the CDR3: TGTGCCAGCAGCCCGGTTACCTCTGGGGCCAACGTCCTGACTTTC.

This clonotype was seen more than once but under ten times. The chain is built from TRBV20-1 and TRBJ2-3; the D gene is possibly TRBD2 (7 bases). The V end lost 5 bases, the J end lost 2 bases, and 17 bases lay between the germline ends. Germline V CDR1 and CDR2: DFQATT, SNEGSKA (reference sequence). The CDR3 covers 15 residues. The CDR3 loop reads CSALRTGGPTDTQYF. The CDR3 nucleotides are TGCAGTGCTCTCCGGACCGGGGGGCCCACAGATACGCAGTATTTT.

This clonotype was detected only a few times. V usage is TRBV3-1 and J usage is TRBJ2-1, with no clear D. Trimming shortened V by 3 bases and J by 4 bases, and 10 bases separated the two germline ends. CDR3 size: 14 residues. Per germline, CDR1 LGHDT and CDR2 YNNKEL (reference sequence). In DNA form, the CDR3 reads TGTGCCAGCAGCCACGTAACAGTATACAATGAGCAGTTCTTC. Amino acid sequence: CASSHVTVYNEQFF.

This clonotype occurred a few times. V and J are TRBV20-1 and TRBJ2-1, with 11 bases lining up with TRBD1. V shed 4 bases and J 5 bases; nucleotides not matched to a gene: 4. This CDR3 is 14 amino acids long. The germline gives CDR1 DFQATT, CDR2 SNEGSKA (reference sequence). The CDR3 sequence is CSATDRGRNNEQFF. As DNA, the CDR3 is TGCAGTGCTACGGACAGGGGGCGCAACAATGAGCAGTTCTTC.

V and J are TRBV3-1 and TRBJ2-1; D possibly corresponds to TRBD1 (6 bases). From germline, CDR1 is LGHDT and CDR2 YNNKEL (reference sequence). Trimming cost V 0 bases and J 12 bases, with 9 bases left between them. The length of the CDR3 is 12 residues. CDR3 amino acids: CASSQDTRGQFF. The CDR3 DNA reads as TGTGCCAGCAGCCAAGATACCAGGGGGCAGTTCTTC.

This clonotype was seen only a few times. The CDR3 region is CASSYGATQYF. CDR3 DNA: TGTGCCAGCAGTTATGGGGCTACCCAGTACTTC. This chain links TRBV6-5 with TRBJ2-5; D possibly corresponds to TRBD1 (5 bases). Trimming took 3 bases from V and 8 from J, leaving 7 bases between them. CDR3 length: 11 residues. Germline loops: CDR1 MNHEY, CDR2 SVGAGI.

There are a few counts of this clonotype. The rearrangement links TRBV5-1 to TRBJ2-5; D is perhaps TRBD2 (6 bases). Germline-derived CDR1 and CDR2 are SGHRS and YFSETQ. Trimming removed 4 bases from V and 2 bases from J, with 15 bases in between. This CDR3 spans 15 amino acids. The CDR3 DNA reads TGCGCCAGCAGCGGTACCGGGACTCCTCAAGAGACCCAGTACTTC. This codes for CASSGTGTPQETQYF.

The V gene is TRBV7-2, the J gene TRBJ2-7, with D maybe TRBD2 (6 bases). The V gene lost 3 bases and the J gene lost 0 bases, with 12 bases spanning the gap. The CDR3 spans 15 residues. Germline values: CDR1 SGHTA, CDR2 FQGNSA. The CDR3 loop reads CASSLRDSSSYEQYF. The CDR3 nucleotides read TGTGCCAGCAGCTTGAGGGACTCAAGCTCCTACGAGCAGTACTTC.

The V and J genes are TRBV7-2 and TRBJ1-4; tentative D call: TRBD1 (5 bases). This CDR3 comprises 14 residues. V was pared by 5 bases and J by 3 bases, with 10 bases between. Looked up from germline, CDR1 is SGHTA and CDR2 is FQGNSA. CDR3 DNA sequence: TGTGCCAGCAGCCGGGGGGGGGCTAATGAAAAACTGTTTTTT. Its translation is CASSRGGANEKLFF. Full variable domain (rest looked up from reference TRBV7-2 and TRBJ1-4): GAGVSQSPSNKVTEKGKDVELRCDPISGHTALYWYRQSLGQGLEFLIYFQGNSAPDKSGLPSDRFSAERTGGSVSTLTIQRTQQEDSAVYLCASSRGGANEKLFFGSGTQLSVL.

Only a few counts were recorded for this clonotype. V and J are TRBV20-1 and TRBJ1-2, with 8 bases aligning to TRBD1. The ends lost 2 bases at V and 3 bases at J; junction bases unmatched: 5. The CDR3 contains 14 residues. Per the germline V gene, CDR1 is DFQATT and CDR2 is SNEGSKA (reference sequence). The CDR3 loop reads CSARPQGADYGYTF. CDR3 in DNA: TGCAGTGCTAGACCTCAGGGGGCTGACTATGGCTACACCTTC.

The chain uses TRBV3-1 and TRBJ2-6; D remains unclear. CDR3 length: 14 residues. V dropped 3 bases and J dropped 4 bases, with 7 bases sitting between them. CDR1 is LGHDT, CDR2 YNNKEL, per germline (reference sequence). The CDR3 loop reads CASSHSPGANVLTF. CDR3 nucleotide sequence: TGTGCCAGCAGCCACTCGCCCGGGGCCAACGTCCTGACTTTC.

CDR3 DNA: TGTGCCAGTAGGGACCAGGGACAGGGAAGTGGCTACACCTTC. As protein: CASRDQGQGSGYTF. The rearrangement links TRBV19 to TRBJ1-2, with 9 bases that match TRBD1. CDR3 length: 14 amino acids. V lost 6 bases, J lost 7 bases, and 9 bases stayed unmatched. In germline, CDR1 is LNHDA, CDR2 SQIVND (reference sequence). The complete variable domain, with remaining parts taken from reference TRBV19 and TRBJ1-2, reads DGGITQSPKYLFRKEGQNVTLSCEQNLNHDAMYWYRQDPGQGLRLIYYSQIVNDFQKGDIAEGYSVSREKKESFPLTVTSAQKNPTAFYLCASRDQGQGSGYTFGSGTRLTVV.

The V gene is TRBV18, the J gene TRBJ2-5; D is unresolved. This CDR3 is built from 15 residues. V dropped 2 bases and J dropped 5 bases, with 15 bases sitting between them. In germline, CDR1 is KGHSH, CDR2 LQKENI. The CDR3 bases are TGTGCCAGCTCACCAAATCATGCTTCGAGGGAGACCCAGTACTTC. This codes for CASSPNHASRETQYF. The complete variable domain, with remaining parts taken from reference TRBV18 and TRBJ2-5, reads NAGVMQNPRHLVRRRGQEARLRCSPMKGHSHVYWYRQLPEEGLKFMVYLQKENIIDESGMPKERFSAEFPKEGPSILRIQQVVRGDSAAYFCASSPNHASRETQYFGPGTRLLVL.

The chain is built from TRBV20-1 and TRBJ1-5; a possible D gene is TRBD1 (5 bases). The CDR3 loop spans 16 amino acids. Germline CDR1 and CDR2: DFQATT and SNEGSKA (reference sequence). The V gene lost 7 bases and the J gene lost 4 bases, with 23 bases spanning the gap. CDR3 DNA: TGCAGTGTCCCTTTCCAGGGCACAGTGGGAAATCAGCCCCAGCATTTT. Translated: CSVPFQGTVGNQPQHF.

This clonotype was counted between two and nine times. This rearrangement joins TRBV5-1 to TRBJ2-7, with TRBD1 as a possible D gene (6 bases). Looked up from germline, CDR1 is SGHRS and CDR2 is YFSETQ. This CDR3 contains 13 residues. Trimming took off 3 bases at V and 3 bases at J, with 10 bases between the two ends. CDR3 coding DNA: TGCGCCAGCAGCTCCGGGACACTCTACGAGCAGTACTTC. It encodes CASSSGTLYEQYF.

In its sample, this clonotype was seen many times. The V gene is TRBV5-1, the J gene TRBJ1-2; D is ambiguous. The CDR3 spans 13 residues. Germline V lookup: CDR1 SGHRS, CDR2 YFSETQ. V was cut by 5 bases and J by 6 bases, with 14 bases left in between. CDR3 DNA sequence: TGCGCCAGCAGGTCCGGCGAGAAAAATGGCTACACCTTC. Translated, it gives CASRSGEKNGYTF.

V is TRBV28 and J is TRBJ2-4; no clear D. The V end lost 4 bases, the J end lost 1 base, and 11 bases lay between the germline ends. The CDR3 contains 15 residues. Germline V gene sequence: CDR1 MDHEN, CDR2 SYDVKM. CDR3 sequence: CASSSPHAAKNIQYF. DNA of the CDR3: TGTGCCAGCAGTTCTCCGCATGCGGCCAAAAACATTCAGTACTTC.

In this sample, this clonotype turned up a few times. The rearrangement joins TRBV6-5 to TRBJ1-6; D possibly corresponds to TRBD1 (5 bases). The germline V and J ends were trimmed by 0 bases and 7 bases, with 7 bases remaining between them. This CDR3 is built from 14 residues. Germline assignment: CDR1 MNHEY and CDR2 SVGAGI. The DNA of the CDR3 is TGTGCCAGCAGTTACTCAGGGGCCAATTCACCCCTCCACTTT. Translation: CASSYSGANSPLHF.

The rearrangement joins TRBV20-1 to TRBJ2-1, with no clear D. CDR1 is DFQATT and CDR2 is SNEGSKA in the germline V gene (reference sequence). CDR3 length: 11 residues. V lost 3 bases, J lost 9 bases, and 9 bases lay in between. Here the CDR3 DNA reads TGCAGTGCTAGGGGGATGAGTGAGCAGTTCTTC. It yields the protein CSARGMSEQFF.

The chain carries TRBV20-1 and TRBJ2-1, with D perhaps being TRBD1 or TRBD2 (5 bases each). In germline, CDR1 is DFQATT, CDR2 SNEGSKA (reference sequence). This CDR3 is 14 amino acids long. V was trimmed by 5 bases and J by 3 bases, leaving 14 bases between them. This CDR3 is CSAAGGAGYNEQFF. The CDR3 coding sequence is TGCAGTGCTGCTGGGGGTGCGGGCTACAATGAGCAGTTCTTC.